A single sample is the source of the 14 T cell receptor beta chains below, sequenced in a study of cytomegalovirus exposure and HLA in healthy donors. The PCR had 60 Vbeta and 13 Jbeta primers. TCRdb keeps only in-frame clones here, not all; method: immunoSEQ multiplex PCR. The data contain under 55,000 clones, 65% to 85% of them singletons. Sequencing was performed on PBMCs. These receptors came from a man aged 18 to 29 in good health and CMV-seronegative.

The CDR3 DNA reads as TGCGCCAGCAGCCAGGGAGACAGGGCGGCCGGGGAGCTGTTTTTT. Its protein is CASSQGDRAAGELFF. This chain joins TRBV4-3 and TRBJ2-2, with 7 bases identical to TRBD1. This CDR3 has 15 amino acids. From germline, CDR1 is LGHNA and CDR2 YSLEER. V gave up 3 bases and J gave up 6 bases; unmatched junction bases: 7.

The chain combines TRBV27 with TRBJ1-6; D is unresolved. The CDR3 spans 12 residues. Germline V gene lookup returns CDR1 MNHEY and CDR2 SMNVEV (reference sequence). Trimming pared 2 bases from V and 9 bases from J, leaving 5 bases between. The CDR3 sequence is CASSLRSSPLHF. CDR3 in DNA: TGTGCCAGCAGTTTACGGAGTTCACCCCTCCACTTT.

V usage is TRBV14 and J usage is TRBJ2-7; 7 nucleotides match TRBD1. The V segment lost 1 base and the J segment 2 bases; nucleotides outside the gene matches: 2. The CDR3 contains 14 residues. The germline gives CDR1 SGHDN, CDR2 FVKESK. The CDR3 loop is CASSQGTGPYEQYF. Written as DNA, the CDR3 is TGTGCCAGCAGCCAAGGGACAGGTCCCTACGAGCAGTACTTC.

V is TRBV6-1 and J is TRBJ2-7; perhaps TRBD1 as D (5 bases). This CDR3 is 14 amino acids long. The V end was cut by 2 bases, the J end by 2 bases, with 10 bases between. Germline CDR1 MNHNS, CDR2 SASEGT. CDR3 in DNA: TGTGCCAGCAGTGAACAGGGTTCCCCCTACGAGCAGTACTTC. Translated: CASSEQGSPYEQYF.

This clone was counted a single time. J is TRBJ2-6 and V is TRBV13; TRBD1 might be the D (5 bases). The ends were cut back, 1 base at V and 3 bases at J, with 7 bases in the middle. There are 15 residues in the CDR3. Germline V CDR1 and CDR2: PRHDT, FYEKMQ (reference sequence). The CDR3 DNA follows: TGTGCCAGCAGCTTAGAAGGGGTTGGGGCCAACGTCCTGACTTTC. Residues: CASSLEGVGANVLTF.

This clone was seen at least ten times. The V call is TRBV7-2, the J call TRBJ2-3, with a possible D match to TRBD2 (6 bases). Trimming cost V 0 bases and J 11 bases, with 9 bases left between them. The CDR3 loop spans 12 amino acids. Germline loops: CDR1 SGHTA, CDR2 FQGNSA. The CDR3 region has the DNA TGTGCCAGCAGCTTAGCCGGGAGTGGGCAGTATTTT. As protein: CASSLAGSGQYF.

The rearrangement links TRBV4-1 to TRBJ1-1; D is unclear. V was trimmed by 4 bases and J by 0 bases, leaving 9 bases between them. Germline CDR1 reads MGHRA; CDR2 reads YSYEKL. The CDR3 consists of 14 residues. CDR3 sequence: CASSPSTLNTEAFF. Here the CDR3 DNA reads TGCGCCAGCAGCCCCTCGACACTGAACACTGAAGCTTTCTTT.

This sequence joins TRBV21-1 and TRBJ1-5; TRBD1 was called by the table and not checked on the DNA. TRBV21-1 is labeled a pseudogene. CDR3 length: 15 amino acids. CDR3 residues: CASSKGRAGKQPQHF. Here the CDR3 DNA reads TGTGCCAGCAGCAAAGGCAGGGCAGGGAAACAGCCCCAGCATTTT.

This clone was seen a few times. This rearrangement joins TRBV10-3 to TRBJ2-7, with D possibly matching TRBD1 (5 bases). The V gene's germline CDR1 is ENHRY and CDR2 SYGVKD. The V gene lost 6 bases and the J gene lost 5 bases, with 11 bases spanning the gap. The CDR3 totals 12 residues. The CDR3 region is CAIRAGFDEQYF. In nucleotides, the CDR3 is TGTGCCATCAGGGCAGGGTTCGACGAGCAGTACTTC.

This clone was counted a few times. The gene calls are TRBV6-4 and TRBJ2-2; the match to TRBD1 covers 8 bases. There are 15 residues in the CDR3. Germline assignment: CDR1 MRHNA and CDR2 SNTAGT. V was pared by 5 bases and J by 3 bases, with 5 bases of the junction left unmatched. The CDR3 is CASSPQGADTGELFF. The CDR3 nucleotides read TGTGCCAGCAGTCCTCAGGGGGCGGACACCGGGGAGCTGTTTTTT.

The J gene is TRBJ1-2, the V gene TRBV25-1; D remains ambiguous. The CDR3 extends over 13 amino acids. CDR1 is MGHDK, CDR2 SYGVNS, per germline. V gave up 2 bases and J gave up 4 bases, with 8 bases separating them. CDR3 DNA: TGTGCCAGCAGTGAACTAGGTGGCTATGGCTACACCTTC. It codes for CASSELGGYGYTF.

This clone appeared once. Here the CDR3 reads CAISALSGKWGNTIYF. The CDR3 nucleotides read TGTGCCATCAGTGCCTTGTCAGGGAAGTGGGGAAACACCATATATTTT. The gene calls are TRBV10-3 and TRBJ1-3; TRBD1 is a possible D gene (5 bases). CDR3 length: 16 amino acids. The germline gives CDR1 ENHRY, CDR2 SYGVKD. Between the trimmed V and J ends, which lost 4 bases and 4 bases, there was a span of 17 bases.

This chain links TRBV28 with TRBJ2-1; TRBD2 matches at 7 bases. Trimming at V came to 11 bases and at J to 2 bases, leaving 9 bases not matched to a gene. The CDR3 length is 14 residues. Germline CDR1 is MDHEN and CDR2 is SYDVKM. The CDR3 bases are TGTGCCTCGCGTGGGGGGGGTACCTACAATGAGCAGTTCTTC. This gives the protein CASRGGGTYNEQFF.

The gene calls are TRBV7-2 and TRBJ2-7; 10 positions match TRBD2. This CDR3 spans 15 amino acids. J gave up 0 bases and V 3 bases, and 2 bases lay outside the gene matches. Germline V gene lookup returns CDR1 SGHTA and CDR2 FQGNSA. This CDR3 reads CASSFSSGSSYEQYF. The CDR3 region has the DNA TGTGCCAGCAGCTTCTCTAGCGGGAGCTCCTACGAGCAGTACTTC. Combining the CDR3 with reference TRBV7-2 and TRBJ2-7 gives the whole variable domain GAGVSQSPSNKVTEKGKDVELRCDPISGHTALYWYRQSLGQGLEFLIYFQGNSAPDKSGLPSDRFSAERTGGSVSTLTIQRTQQEDSAVYLCASSFSSGSSYEQYFGPGTRLTVT.